This record covers a single T cell receptor (beta chain). This sample was included in a study of blood T cell repertoires in COVID-19. Study-wide context: Acute-phase and convalescent COVID-19 samples originated in the United States, Italy and Spain. T cells, B-cell-depleted T cells, or PBMCs supplied cDNA or gDNA.

Seattle patients were enrolled while actively infected and followed longitudinally. Source study methods: Using reference gene primer amplification, nucleated cell counts were estimated. Profiled with immunoSEQ multiplex PCR; TCRdb holds only in-frame clones, not every one. V and J calls and clone size are those listed in that table; D and trimming were worked out from the DNA. This sample has fewer than 200,000 clones, with roughly 81% found just once. The CDR3 totals 14 residues. V lost 3 bases to trimming and J lost 8 bases, with 16 bases between them. Germline V gene data show CDR1 as LNHDA and CDR2 as SQIVND (reference sequence).

This rearrangement joins TRBV19 to TRBJ1-2; no clear D. The receptor's source is an older woman with COVID-19, enrolled during active disease. The sample comprised peripheral blood. The CDR3 protein is CASSIRRGGYGYTF. The CDR3 nucleotides read TGTGCCAGTAGTATTCGACGGGGAGGGTACGGCTACACCTTC.